This entry describes one T cell receptor beta chain. The V gene end was trimmed by 5 bases and the J gene end by 5 bases; junction bases not matched to a gene: 11. The CDR3 consists of 15 residues. CDR1 is LNHDA, CDR2 SQIVND, per germline (reference sequence). In the study's own analysis: Amplified reference gene primers provided the basis for estimating nucleated cell counts. The method was immunoSEQ multiplex PCR; TCRdb's version includes in-frame clones alone and lacks a portion of them. V and J calls and clone size are given by that table; D and trimming were obtained from the DNA. The data contain 160,000 or so clones, 70% to 90% of them singletons. The data originate from a study of blood T cell repertoires in COVID-19. As for the study in general: Italy, Spain and the United States were the sources of the convalescent and acute COVID-19 samples. Sample material is recorded as cDNA or gDNA derived from T cells, B-cell-depleted T cells, or PBMCs.

Sequencing input: peripheral blood. The chain joins TRBV19 to TRBJ1-2, with TRBD1 identical over 7 bases. The receptor was derived from a middle-aged man with acute or convalescent COVID-19. The CDR3 sequence is CASSVTGTAPYGYTF. The DNA for the CDR3 is TGTGCCAGTAGTGTAACCGGGACAGCGCCGTATGGCTACACCTTC.